These 18 T cell receptor beta chains came from one sample sequenced in a study of response to subunit inactivated influenza vaccine. TCRdb called the RT-PCR reads again in MiXCR, with one record for every CDR3 protein. The sample yields 650,000 or so distinct CDR3 sequences, about 14% seen once. Sample: PBMCs from blood, taken around two weeks before vaccination. All receptors come from a man aged 50-59 years who received an inactivated influenza vaccine.

The sample holds many counts of this clonotype. The J gene is TRBJ2-7, the V gene TRBV4-1; 15 bases are a match to TRBD2. With V trimmed by 2 bases and J by 5 bases, 4 bases remained unmatched. This CDR3 has 16 residues. The germline CDR1 and CDR2 sequences are MGHRA and YSYEKL. CDR3: CASSQFGLAGGNEQYF. CDR3 in DNA: TGCGCCAGCAGCCAATTCGGACTAGCGGGGGGGAACGAGCAGTACTTC.

This chain uses TRBV4-3 with TRBJ2-4; 11 bases agree with TRBD2. Per the germline V gene, CDR1 is LGHNA and CDR2 is YSLEER. V lost 4 bases to trimming and J lost 0 bases; unmatched junction nucleotides: 5. This CDR3 region has 17 residues. CDR3 residues: CASSRGLADLAKNIQYF. In DNA form, the CDR3 reads TGCGCCAGCAGCCGGGGACTAGCGGACTTAGCCAAAAACATTCAGTACTTC.

The chain is built from TRBV4-1 and TRBJ1-5; tentatively, D is TRBD1 (6 bases). Trimming left V 2 bases short and J 0 bases short, with 8 bases between. The V gene's germline CDR1 is MGHRA and CDR2 YSYEKL. This CDR3 spans 15 amino acids. CDR3 sequence: CASSQRDISNQPQHF. Written as DNA, the CDR3 is TGCGCCAGCAGCCAACGGGACATTAGCAATCAGCCCCAGCATTTT.

This clonotype was detected only a few times. V is TRBV5-1 and J is TRBJ1-2, with a possible D match to TRBD1 (5 bases). This CDR3 has 16 amino acids. From germline, CDR1 is SGHRS and CDR2 YFSETQ. V shed 0 bases and J shed 7 bases, with 19 bases lying between them. The CDR3 loop reads CASSLGAPEGRGGYTF. The DNA for the CDR3 is TGCGCCAGCAGCTTGGGAGCCCCGGAGGGACGAGGTGGCTACACCTTC.

The V call is TRBV12-3 or TRBV12-4, the J call TRBJ2-2; D gene uncertain. V dropped 2 bases and J dropped 7 bases, with 8 bases sitting between them. The CDR3 sequence is 13 residues long. The CDR3 loop reads CASSLNSIGELFF. The DNA of the CDR3 is TGTGCCAGCAGTTTAAATAGCATCGGGGAGCTGTTTTTT.

This clonotype was found a few times. The genes are TRBV9 and TRBJ2-1; maybe TRBD2 (6 bases). Trimming removed 3 bases at V and 6 bases at J, with 19 bases between. The CDR3 has 16 residues. Germline CDR1 and CDR2: SGDLS and YYNGEE. The CDR3 sequence is CASSADLGLPGNEQFF. CDR3 nucleotide sequence: TGTGCCAGCAGCGCCGACCTGGGACTCCCCGGCAATGAGCAGTTCTTC.

This clonotype was seen many times. This chain uses TRBV11-2 with TRBJ2-2; D may be TRBD2 (5 bases). Trimming pared 5 bases from V and 2 bases from J, leaving 12 bases between. CDR3 size: 15 residues. Germline values: CDR1 SGHAT, CDR2 FQNNGV. DNA for the CDR3: TGTGCCAGCAGCCTGAGGGTAACCAACACCGGGGAGCTGTTTTTT. Its translation: CASSLRVTNTGELFF.

This clonotype occurred a few times. The gene calls are TRBV12-3 or TRBV12-4 and TRBJ2-1; tentatively, D is TRBD1 or TRBD2 (6 bases each). The CDR3 runs 15 residues. V lost 5 bases and J lost 7, with 18 bases in between. CDR3 protein: CASSREGGSGNEQFF. The CDR3 bases are TGTGCCAGCAGTCGCGAAGGGGGGTCGGGGAATGAGCAGTTCTTC.

The chain employs TRBV3-1 and TRBJ2-6, with D perhaps TRBD2 (6 bases). Per germline, CDR1 LGHDT and CDR2 YNNKEL (reference sequence). Trimming shortened V by 5 bases and J by 1 base, and 18 bases separated the two germline ends. The CDR3 length is 18 residues. The CDR3 DNA follows: TGTGCCAGCAGCGTCGGGAGCTTCCTTAATTCTGGGGCCAACGTCCTGACTTTC. Translating gives CASSVGSFLNSGANVLTF.

This clonotype was seen only a few times. The chain employs TRBV20-1 and TRBJ1-3; D perhaps matches TRBD1 (5 bases). V was shortened by 1 base and J by 7 bases, with 14 bases between the two germline ends. Germline V lookup: CDR1 DFQATT, CDR2 SNEGSKA (reference sequence). The CDR3 spans 14 residues. The CDR3 protein is CSARVPDRDNTIYF. CDR3 nucleotides: TGCAGTGCTAGAGTACCCGACAGAGACAACACCATATATTTT.

The chain employs TRBV18 and TRBJ1-2; D unclear. The CDR3 has 15 residues. V was clipped by 0 bases and J by 1 base, with 9 bases between them. Germline CDR1 and CDR2: KGHSH and LQKENI. The CDR3 sequence is CASSPPLESNYGYTF. CDR3 sequence (DNA): TGTGCCAGCTCACCACCACTGGAAAGTAACTATGGCTACACCTTC.

This clonotype has just a few counts. The rearrangement links TRBV6-1 to TRBJ2-4; TRBD1 matches 7 bases. Germline CDR1 is MNHNS and CDR2 is SASEGT. V gave up 6 bases and J gave up 0 bases; unmatched junction bases: 2. The CDR3 sequence is 14 residues long. Written as DNA, the CDR3 is TGTGCCAGCAGGGGACAGCTAGCCAAAAACATTCAGTACTTC. Translation gives CASRGQLAKNIQYF.

Only a few counts were recorded for this clonotype. V gene TRBV2 combines with J gene TRBJ1-2, with D perhaps matching TRBD1 (5 bases). The CDR3 has 14 amino acids. The V end lost 3 bases, the J end lost 5 bases, and 13 bases lay between the germline ends. Germline CDR1 is SNHLY and CDR2 is FYNNEI. The CDR3 reads CASSEGGAEYGYTF. CDR3 sequence (DNA): TGTGCCAGCAGTGAGGGGGGAGCGGAGTATGGCTACACCTTC.

This rearrangement joins TRBV11-2 to TRBJ1-1; D unclear. Germline V gene sequence: CDR1 SGHAT, CDR2 FQNNGV. Trimming took 5 bases from V and 3 from J, leaving 7 bases between them. This CDR3 spans 12 amino acids. CDR3 DNA: TGTGCCAGCAGCAAGGTTTACACTGAAGCTTTCTTT. Translating gives CASSKVYTEAFF.

This clonotype was detected ten times or more. The chain recombines TRBV7-6 with TRBJ2-5, with D possibly TRBD1 on 5 matching bases. The V gene's germline CDR1 is SGHVS and CDR2 FNYEAQ. Trimming left V 7 bases short and J 2 bases short, with 17 bases between. This CDR3 contains 15 residues. CDR3 coding DNA: TGTGCCAGCACCCCCTCAGGGCTCGTACAAGAGACCCAGTACTTC. It yields the protein CASTPSGLVQETQYF.

V gene TRBV6-5 combines with J gene TRBJ1-1; D unresolved. V dropped 2 bases and J dropped 7 bases, with 8 bases sitting between them. The CDR3 covers 12 residues. Germline V lookup: CDR1 MNHEY, CDR2 SVGAGI. The CDR3 loop is CASSYGTSEAFF. DNA for the CDR3: TGTGCCAGCAGTTACGGAACTAGTGAAGCTTTCTTT.

This clonotype was recorded a few times. V gene TRBV4-2 combines with J gene TRBJ2-5, with TRBD2 matching over 13 bases. CDR3 length: 15 amino acids. Germline CDR1 and CDR2: LGHNA and YNFKEQ. V lost 1 base, J lost 4 bases, and 0 bases stayed unmatched. For the CDR3, the DNA is TGTGCCAGCAGCCAAGGACTAGCGGGGGGAGAGACCCAGTACTTC. Translating it yields CASSQGLAGGETQYF.

The chain has TRBV7-2 and TRBJ2-3, with D tentatively TRBD1 (6 bases). Germline V gene sequence: CDR1 SGHTA, CDR2 FQGNSA. Deletions cut 5 bases from V and 4 bases from J, with 16 bases between. This CDR3 has 15 amino acids. The CDR3 here is CASSPVGAAADTQYF. CDR3 in DNA: TGTGCCAGCAGCCCCGTGGGGGCAGCAGCAGATACGCAGTATTTT. Variable domain in full (rest from reference TRBV7-2 and TRBJ2-3): GAGVSQSPSNKVTEKGKDVELRCDPISGHTALYWYRQSLGQGLEFLIYFQGNSAPDKSGLPSDRFSAERTGGSVSTLTIQRTQQEDSAVYLCASSPVGAAADTQYFGPGTRLTVL.